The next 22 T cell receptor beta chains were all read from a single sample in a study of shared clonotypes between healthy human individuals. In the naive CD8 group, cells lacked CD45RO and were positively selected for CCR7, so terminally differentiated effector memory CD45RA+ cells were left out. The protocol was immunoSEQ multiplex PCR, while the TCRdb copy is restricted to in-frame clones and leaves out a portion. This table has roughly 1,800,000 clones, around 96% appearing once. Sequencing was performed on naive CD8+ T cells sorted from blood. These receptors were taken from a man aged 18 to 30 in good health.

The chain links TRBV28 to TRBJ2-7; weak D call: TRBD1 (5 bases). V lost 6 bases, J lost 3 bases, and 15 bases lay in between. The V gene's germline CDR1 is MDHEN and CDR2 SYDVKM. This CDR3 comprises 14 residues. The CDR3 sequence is CASSPTFQGYEQYF. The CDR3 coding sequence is TGTGCCAGCAGCCCCACCTTCCAGGGCTACGAGCAGTACTTC.

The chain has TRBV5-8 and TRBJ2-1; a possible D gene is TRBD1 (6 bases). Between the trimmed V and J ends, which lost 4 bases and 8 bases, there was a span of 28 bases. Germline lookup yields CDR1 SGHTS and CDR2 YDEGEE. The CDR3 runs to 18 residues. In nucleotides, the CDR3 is TGTGCCAGCAGCCCCCCGGTTGGACAGATGATGACGGTGGATGAGCAGTTCTTC. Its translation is CASSPPVGQMMTVDEQFF.

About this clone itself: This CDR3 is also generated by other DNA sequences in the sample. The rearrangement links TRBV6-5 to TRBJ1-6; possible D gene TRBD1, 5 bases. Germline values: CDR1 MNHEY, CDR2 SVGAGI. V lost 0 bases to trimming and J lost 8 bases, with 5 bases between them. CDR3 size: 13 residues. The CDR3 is CASSYSGDSPLHF. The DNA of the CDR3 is TGTGCCAGCAGTTACTCGGGGGATTCACCCCTCCACTTT.

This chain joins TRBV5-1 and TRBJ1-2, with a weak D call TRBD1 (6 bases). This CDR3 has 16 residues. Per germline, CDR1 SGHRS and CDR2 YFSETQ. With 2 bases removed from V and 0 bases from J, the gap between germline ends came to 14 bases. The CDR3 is CASSLWGGTTNYGYTF. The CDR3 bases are TGCGCCAGCAGCTTATGGGGGGGCACTACTAACTATGGCTACACCTTC.

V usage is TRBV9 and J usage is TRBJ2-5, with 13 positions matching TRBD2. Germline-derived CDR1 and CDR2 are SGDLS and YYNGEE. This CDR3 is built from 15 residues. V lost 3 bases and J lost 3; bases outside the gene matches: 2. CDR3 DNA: TGTGCCAGCAGCGGGGGACTAGCGGGGAAAGAGACCCAGTACTTC. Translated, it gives CASSGGLAGKETQYF.

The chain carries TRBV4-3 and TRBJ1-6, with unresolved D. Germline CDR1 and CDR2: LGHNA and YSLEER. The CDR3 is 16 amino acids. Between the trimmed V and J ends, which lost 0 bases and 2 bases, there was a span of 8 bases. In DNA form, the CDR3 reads TGCGCCAGCAGCCAAGATCGGGTAACCTATAATTCACCCCTCCACTTT. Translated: CASSQDRVTYNSPLHF.

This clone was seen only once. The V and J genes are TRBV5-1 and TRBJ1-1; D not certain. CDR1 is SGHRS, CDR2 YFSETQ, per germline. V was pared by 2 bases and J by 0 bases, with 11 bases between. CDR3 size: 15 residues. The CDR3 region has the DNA TGCGCCAGCAGCTTTAGCCGTGAGGTGAACACTGAAGCTTTCTTT. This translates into CASSFSREVNTEAFF.

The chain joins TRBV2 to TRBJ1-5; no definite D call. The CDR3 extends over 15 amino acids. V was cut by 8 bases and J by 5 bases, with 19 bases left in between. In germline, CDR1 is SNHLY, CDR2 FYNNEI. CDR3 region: CASHVGQESDQPQHF. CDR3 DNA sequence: TGTGCCAGCCATGTTGGTCAGGAGAGTGATCAGCCCCAGCATTTT.

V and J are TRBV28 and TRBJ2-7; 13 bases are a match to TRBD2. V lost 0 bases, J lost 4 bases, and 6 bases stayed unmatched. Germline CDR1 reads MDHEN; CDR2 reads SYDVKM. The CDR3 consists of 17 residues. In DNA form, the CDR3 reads TGTGCCAGCAGTTTATGGACTAGCGGGGGGCTTAGGTACGAGCAGTACTTC. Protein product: CASSLWTSGGLRYEQYF. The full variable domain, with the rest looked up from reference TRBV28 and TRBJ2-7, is DVKVTQSSRYLVKRTGEKVFLECVQDMDHENMFWYRQDPGLGLRLIYFSYDVKMKEKGDIPEGYSVSREKKERFSLILESASTNQTSMYLCASSLWTSGGLRYEQYFGPGTRLTVT.

This chain's CDR3 is CASSPVGPGLYEQYF. In DNA form, the CDR3 reads TGTGCCAGCAGCCCAGTGGGTCCAGGTCTCTACGAGCAGTACTTC. The chain couples TRBV7-9 to TRBJ2-7; D gene unclear. V lost 5 bases, J lost 3 bases, and 17 bases lay in between. The length of the CDR3 is 15 residues. Germline CDR1 and CDR2: SEHNR and FQNEAQ (reference sequence).

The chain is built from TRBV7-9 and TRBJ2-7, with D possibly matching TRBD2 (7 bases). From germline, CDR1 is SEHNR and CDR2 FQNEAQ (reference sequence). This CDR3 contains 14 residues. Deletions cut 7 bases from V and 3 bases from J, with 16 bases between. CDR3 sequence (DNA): TGTGCCAGCACCCAGGGGAGGGATGTCTACGAGCAGTACTTC. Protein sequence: CASTQGRDVYEQYF.

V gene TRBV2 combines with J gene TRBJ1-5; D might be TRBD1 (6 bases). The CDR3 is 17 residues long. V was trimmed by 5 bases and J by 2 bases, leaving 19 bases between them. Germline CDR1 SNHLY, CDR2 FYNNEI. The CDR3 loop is CASSSDYRAGGNQPQHF. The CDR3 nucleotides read TGTGCCAGCAGTTCAGACTACAGGGCTGGGGGCAATCAGCCCCAGCATTTT.

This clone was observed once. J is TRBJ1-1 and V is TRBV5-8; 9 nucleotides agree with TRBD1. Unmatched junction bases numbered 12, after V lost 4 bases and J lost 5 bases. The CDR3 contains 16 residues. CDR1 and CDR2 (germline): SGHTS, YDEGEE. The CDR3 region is CASSPRGQGVGTEAFF. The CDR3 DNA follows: TGTGCCAGCAGCCCGAGGGGACAGGGAGTGGGGACTGAAGCTTTCTTT.

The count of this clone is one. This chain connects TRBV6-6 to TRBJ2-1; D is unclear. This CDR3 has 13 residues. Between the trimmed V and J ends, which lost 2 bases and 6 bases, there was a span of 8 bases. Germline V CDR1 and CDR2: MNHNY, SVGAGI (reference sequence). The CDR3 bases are TGTGCCAGCAGTTACGCGGTAACCAATGAGCAGTTCTTC. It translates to CASSYAVTNEQFF.

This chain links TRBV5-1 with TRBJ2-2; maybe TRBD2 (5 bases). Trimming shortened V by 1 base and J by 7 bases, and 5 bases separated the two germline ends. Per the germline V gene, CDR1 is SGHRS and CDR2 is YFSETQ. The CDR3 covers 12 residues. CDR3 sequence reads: CASSLRDGELFF. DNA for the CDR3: TGCGCCAGCAGCTTGCGGGACGGGGAGCTGTTTTTT.

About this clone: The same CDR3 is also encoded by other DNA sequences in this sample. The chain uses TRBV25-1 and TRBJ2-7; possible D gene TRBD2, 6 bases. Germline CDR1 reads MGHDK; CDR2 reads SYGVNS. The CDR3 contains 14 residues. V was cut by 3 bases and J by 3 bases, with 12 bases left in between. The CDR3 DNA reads TGTGCCAGCAGTGAGCCGGGACTTAGCTACGAGCAGTACTTC. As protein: CASSEPGLSYEQYF.

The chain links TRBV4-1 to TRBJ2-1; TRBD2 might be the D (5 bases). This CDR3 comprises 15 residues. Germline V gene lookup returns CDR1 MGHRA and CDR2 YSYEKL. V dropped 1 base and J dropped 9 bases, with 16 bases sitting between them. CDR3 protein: CASSQGLLGVVEQFF. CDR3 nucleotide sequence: TGCGCCAGCAGCCAAGGGCTGCTCGGGGTCGTTGAGCAGTTCTTC.

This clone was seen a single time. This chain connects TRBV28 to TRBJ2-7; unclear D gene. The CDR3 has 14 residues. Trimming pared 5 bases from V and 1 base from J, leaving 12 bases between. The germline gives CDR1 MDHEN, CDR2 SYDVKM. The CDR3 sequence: CASSQSSQSYEQYF. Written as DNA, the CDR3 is TGTGCCAGCAGTCAATCGAGCCAGTCCTACGAGCAGTACTTC.

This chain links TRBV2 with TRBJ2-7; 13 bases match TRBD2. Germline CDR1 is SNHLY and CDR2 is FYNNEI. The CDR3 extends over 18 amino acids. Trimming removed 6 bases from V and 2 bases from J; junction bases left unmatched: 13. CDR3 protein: CASRPGLAGALIPYEQYF. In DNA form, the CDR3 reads TGTGCCAGCAGGCCCGGACTAGCGGGGGCTCTTATTCCCTACGAGCAGTACTTC.

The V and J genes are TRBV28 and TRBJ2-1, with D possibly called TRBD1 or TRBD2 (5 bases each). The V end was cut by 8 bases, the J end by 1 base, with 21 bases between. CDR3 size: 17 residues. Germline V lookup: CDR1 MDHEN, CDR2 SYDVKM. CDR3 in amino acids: CASHTKWGLVSYNEQFF. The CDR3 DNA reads TGTGCCAGCCACACTAAGTGGGGGTTGGTTTCCTACAATGAGCAGTTCTTC.

CDR3 amino acids: CASSVPTESYEQYF. The CDR3 coding sequence is TGTGCCAGCAGCGTACCGACAGAATCCTACGAGCAGTACTTC. The chain uses TRBV5-6 and TRBJ2-7, with D perhaps matching TRBD1 (5 bases). The CDR3 totals 14 residues. Trimming cost V 4 bases and J 1 base, with 12 bases left between them. Germline V CDR1 and CDR2: SGHDT, YYEEEE.

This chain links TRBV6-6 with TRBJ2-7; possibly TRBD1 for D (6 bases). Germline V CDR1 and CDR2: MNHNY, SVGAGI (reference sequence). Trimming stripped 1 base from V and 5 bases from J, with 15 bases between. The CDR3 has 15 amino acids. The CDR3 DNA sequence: TGTGCCAGCAGTTACTGGGCAGGGGCGACGGACGAGCAGTACTTC. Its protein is CASSYWAGATDEQYF.